The 9 T cell receptor beta chains given below trace back to one sample, sequenced in a study of T cells in localized non-small cell lung cancer. Produced via immunoSEQ multiplex PCR; TCRdb's table is partial and in-frame only. The top ten clones hold around 16% of a sample with around 100,000 clones, roughly 89% of them seen once. The sequencing used peripheral blood, collected before any cancer treatment. The receptors shown here come from a man aged 40 to 69 with stage I squamous cell lung carcinoma.

This rearrangement joins TRBV14 to TRBJ2-2, with TRBD1 matching 10 bases. The CDR3 loop spans 24 amino acids. Germline CDR1 reads SGHDN; CDR2 reads FVKESK. The J segment lost 3 bases and the V segment lost 2 bases, leaving 27 bases of the junction unmatched. The DNA for the CDR3 is TGTGCCAGCAGCCAACCTTCCCCCTACCCCCGGGACAGGGGCCAAACGGGCGACACCGGGGAGCTGTTTTTT. This sequence encodes CASSQPSPYPRDRGQTGDTGELFF.

The chain combines TRBV25-1 with TRBJ1-1, with D possibly TRBD1 on 5 matching bases. V lost 8 bases to trimming and J lost 7 bases, with 14 bases between them. The CDR3 extends over 12 amino acids. CDR1 and CDR2 from the germline V gene are MGHDK and SYGVNS. DNA for the CDR3: TGTGCCAGCGGAGGGGCTTATTTTGAAGCTTTCTTT. The encoded protein is CASGGAYFEAFF.

This clone appeared a few times. The V gene is TRBV11-1, the J gene TRBJ1-2; D is uncertain. The CDR3 runs to 12 residues. Germline V CDR1 and CDR2: SGHAT, FQDESV (reference sequence). V was pared by 5 bases and J by 4 bases, with 8 bases between. The CDR3 coding sequence is TGTGCCAGCAGCGAAGGGAGCTATGGCTACACCTTC. It translates to CASSEGSYGYTF.

This chain links TRBV19 with TRBJ1-2; 7 nucleotides line up with TRBD1. Trimming at V came to 7 bases and at J to 2 bases, leaving 10 bases not matched to a gene. From germline, CDR1 is LNHDA and CDR2 SQIVND (reference sequence). The CDR3 length is 15 residues. CDR3 loop: CASTLTDRPNYGYTF. In DNA, the CDR3 is TGTGCCAGTACCCTAACGGACAGGCCCAACTATGGCTACACCTTC. The full variable domain, completed using reference TRBV19 and TRBJ1-2, is DGGITQSPKYLFRKEGQNVTLSCEQNLNHDAMYWYRQDPGQGLRLIYYSQIVNDFQKGDIAEGYSVSREKKESFPLTVTSAQKNPTAFYLCASTLTDRPNYGYTFGSGTRLTVV.

This chain links TRBV19 with TRBJ2-2; the D is unclear. The CDR3 sequence is 12 residues long. CDR1 and CDR2 (germline): LNHDA, SQIVND (reference sequence). Trimming took 3 bases from V and 1 from J, leaving 0 bases between them. CDR3 amino acids: CASSMNTGELFF. CDR3 nucleotides: TGTGCCAGTAGTATGAACACCGGGGAGCTGTTTTTT. Filled out from reference TRBV19 and TRBJ2-2, the complete variable domain reads DGGITQSPKYLFRKEGQNVTLSCEQNLNHDAMYWYRQDPGQGLRLIYYSQIVNDFQKGDIAEGYSVSREKKESFPLTVTSAQKNPTAFYLCASSMNTGELFFGEGSRLTVL.

The chain couples TRBV18 to TRBJ1-2; possible D gene TRBD1, 6 bases. The CDR3 totals 14 residues. Germline CDR1 and CDR2: KGHSH and LQKENI. V was shortened by 2 bases and J by 8 bases, with 15 bases between the two germline ends. The CDR3 DNA is TGTGCCAGCTCACCATACCAGGCAGGGGACGGCTACACCTTC. Its translation: CASSPYQAGDGYTF.

This chain uses TRBV5-6 with TRBJ1-4; 7 bases fit TRBD1. Trimming cost V 2 bases and J 8 bases; bases outside gene matches: 6. This CDR3 spans 14 amino acids. The germline CDR1 and CDR2 sequences are SGHDT and YYEEEE. Written as DNA, the CDR3 is TGTGCCAGCAGCTTAAGACAGGGTGGGGAAAAACTGTTTTTT. Translation gives CASSLRQGGEKLFF.

The CDR3 region is CSAVVSETQYF. CDR3 coding DNA: TGCAGTGCCGTCGTAAGTGAGACCCAGTACTTC. V usage is TRBV20-1 and J usage is TRBJ2-5; no clear D. V lost 6 bases and J lost 5, with 10 bases in between. This CDR3 has 11 amino acids. Germline loops: CDR1 DFQATT, CDR2 SNEGSKA (reference sequence).

The V call is TRBV6-5, the J call TRBJ2-1; D might be TRBD2 (5 bases). V was clipped by 7 bases and J by 4 bases, with 14 bases between them. This CDR3 region has 14 residues. Germline lookup yields CDR1 MNHEY and CDR2 SVGAGI. The CDR3 region is CASNLAPGYNEQFF. DNA of the CDR3: TGTGCCAGCAACCTCGCTCCGGGGTACAATGAGCAGTTCTTC.